The 5 T cell receptor beta chains given below trace back to one sample, sequenced in a study of cytomegalovirus exposure and HLA in healthy donors. This PCR relied on a set of 60 Vbeta primers and 13 Jbeta primers. Data came from immunoSEQ multiplex PCR; TCRdb stores just in-frame clones and leaves some out. The sample holds roughly 130,000 clones, roughly two thirds seen once. The specimen sequenced was PBMCs. The receptors originated from a man between 25 and 39 years old in good health and CMV-seropositive.

The chain links TRBV5-1 to TRBJ2-5; possibly TRBD1 for D (6 bases). In germline, CDR1 is SGHRS, CDR2 YFSETQ. The CDR3 has 16 amino acids. The V end lost 1 base, the J end lost 2 bases, and 15 bases lay between the germline ends. CDR3 protein: CASSLTGRGGQETQYF. Written as DNA, the CDR3 is TGCGCCAGCAGCTTGACTGGCAGGGGTGGGCAAGAGACCCAGTACTTC.

The chain has TRBV19 and TRBJ2-1, with 11 bases identical to TRBD2. The CDR3 extends over 17 amino acids. CDR1 and CDR2 from the germline V gene are LNHDA and SQIVND (reference sequence). Trimming cost V 3 bases and J 6 bases; bases outside gene matches: 10. CDR3 sequence reads: CASSIRILAGVGNEQFF. CDR3 in DNA: TGTGCCAGTAGTATCCGAATACTAGCGGGAGTAGGCAATGAGCAGTTCTTC.

The chain joins TRBV9 to TRBJ2-1; 11 bases match TRBD2. This CDR3 contains 16 residues. J gave up 0 bases and V 3 bases, and 2 bases lay outside the gene matches. The germline CDR1 and CDR2 sequences are SGDLS and YYNGEE. The CDR3 bases are TGTGCCAGCAGCGCGGGACTAGCGGACTCCTACAATGAGCAGTTCTTC. It yields the protein CASSAGLADSYNEQFF.

V usage is TRBV28 and J usage is TRBJ2-7; possible D gene TRBD2, 7 bases. Germline assignment: CDR1 MDHEN and CDR2 SYDVKM. The germline V and J ends were trimmed by 6 bases and 7 bases, with 16 bases remaining between them. The CDR3 is 13 residues long. The CDR3 DNA reads as TGTGCCAGCAGACGGGGGGCAAATGAAGAGCAGTACTTC. Translated, it gives CASRRGANEEQYF.

This chain connects TRBV6-5 to TRBJ2-5, with 7 bases aligning to TRBD1. The CDR3 loop spans 16 amino acids. The germline CDR1 and CDR2 sequences are MNHEY and SVGAGI. V shed 0 bases, J shed 0 bases, and the junction held 4 bases outside the gene matches. CDR3 loop: CASSYSTGQYQETQYF. CDR3 sequence (DNA): TGTGCCAGCAGTTACTCAACGGGACAGTACCAAGAGACCCAGTACTTC.